The T cell receptor (beta chain) described here comes from a study of blood T cell repertoires in COVID-19. Overall study: Specimens from acute and convalescent COVID-19 originated in the United States, Italy and Spain. Sources were T cells, B-cell-depleted T cells, or PBMCs; the material itself was cDNA or gDNA.

Original handling: Reference gene primer amplification gave nucleated cell count estimates. Method: immunoSEQ multiplex PCR; TCRdb's copy keeps in-frame clones and lacks some. The V and J calls and the clone size are those of that table, but D and trimming were determined from the DNA. Of approximately 200,000 clones in the sample, around 83% were seen once. The V gene end was trimmed by 3 bases and the J gene end by 3 bases; junction bases not matched to a gene: 7. CDR3 length equals 15 residues. Germline assignment: CDR1 SGDLS and CDR2 YYNGEE. The chain uses TRBV9 and TRBJ2-7, with 9 bases lining up with TRBD1. The sequenced sample was peripheral blood. This receptor was taken from a young woman with active or convalescent COVID-19. The CDR3 here is CASSATGTGNYEQYF. CDR3 DNA sequence: TGTGCCAGCAGCGCAACCGGGACAGGGAACTACGAGCAGTACTTC.